A selection of T cell receptor beta chains follows, all from one sample in a study of identical twins. In TCRdb, the 5' RACE reads were re-called with MiXCR into one record per CDR3 protein. The table records roughly 250,000 distinct CDR3 sequences, approximately 6.8% of them present only once. The sample was also linked to a second study, of yellow fever vaccine responses in identical twins.

Source material: CD8+ T cells sorted from blood. The receptors come from a woman aged 18-35 years in good health. Both conserved end residues are part of each CDR3. D genes are given only for firm matches. Some rows mark clone size as missing; the rest say once, few, many or name a class of expanded clone.

>many|TRBV6-1|TRBJ2-1|.
TGTGCCACTCACTCTGGGTCCTACAATGAGCAGTTCTTC
CATHSGSYNEQFF
>few|TRBV12-3/TRBV12-4|TRBJ2-3|TRBD2
TGTGCCAGCAACTCACTAGCGGGGTTGCGTACTGGCACAGATACGCAGTATTTT
CASNSLAGLRTGTDTQYF
>few|TRBV9|TRBJ1-1|.
TGTGCCAGCAGCGTCGAAGGGAGGTCTGAAGCTTTCTTT
CASSVEGRSEAFF
>many|TRBV5-1|TRBJ2-7|.
TGCGCCAGCAGCTCCCAGACTTATAAAAGTAACGAGCAGTACTTC
CASSSQTYKSNEQYF
>.|TRBV19|TRBJ1-1|TRBD1
TGTGCCAGTAGCATACAGACAGGGATCACTGAAGCTTTCTTT
CASSIQTGITEAFF
>many|TRBV12-3/TRBV12-4|TRBJ2-7|TRBD2
TGTGCCAGCACTACGACTAGCGGAAGCTCCTACGAGCAGTACTTC
CASTTTSGSSYEQYF
>few|TRBV2|TRBJ1-1|.
TGTGCCAGCGTTTGGGCCACTGAAGCTTTCTTT
CASVWATEAFF
>many|TRBV24-1|TRBJ1-1|TRBD1
TGTGCCACCAGTGGGACAGGGGAAAGTGGGACTCACACTGAAGCTTTCTTT
CATSGTGESGTHTEAFF
>many|TRBV7-9|TRBJ1-1|.
TGTGCCAGCAGCTTAGTAATGGGGGACACTGAAGCTTTCTTT
CASSLVMGDTEAFF
>many|TRBV27|TRBJ2-3|.
TGTGCCAGCAGTTTATCGGTCTACACAGATACGCAGTATTTT
CASSLSVYTDTQYF
>.|TRBV4-1|TRBJ1-1|.
TGCGCCAGCAGCCAGGACAGCCCTTTGGACACTGAAGCTTTCTTT
CASSQDSPLDTEAFF
>.|TRBV24-1|TRBJ2-5|.
TGTGCCTGCGGGAGGCCGGGGACAGAAGAGACCCAGTACTTC
CACGRPGTEETQYF
>.|TRBV15|TRBJ1-1|.
TGTGCCACCAGCAGAGAAGGGGGACGCTTACGGAACCTTGAAGCTTTCTTT
CATSREGGRLRNLEAFF
>.|TRBV4-2|TRBJ2-1|TRBD2
TGTGCCAGCAGCCAAGAAAGTAGCGGGAGATTCTATGAGCAGTTCTTC
CASSQESSGRFYEQFF
>.|TRBV2|TRBJ2-3|.
TGTGCCCTCAGTCAAGATACGCAGTATTTT
CALSQDTQYF
>.|TRBV12-3/TRBV12-4|TRBJ1-1|.
TGTGCCAGCAGTTATTACCTGGGGAACACTGAAGCTTTCTTT
CASSYYLGNTEAFF